A single sample gave rise to the 30 T cell receptor beta chains below, sequenced in a study of blood T cell repertoires in COVID-19. Some clones are missing from TCRdb's copy, which holds only in-frame ones; the method was immunoSEQ multiplex PCR. Among approximately 110,000 clones listed, roughly 90% were seen once. Sequencing was carried out using peripheral blood. The origin of the receptors is a woman aged 70-85 years who had recovered from COVID-19.

CDR3 sequence reads: CASSRSGSGGTDTQYF. For the CDR3, the DNA is TGTGCCAGTAGTAGGTCGGGTAGCGGGGGCACAGATACGCAGTATTTT. V is TRBV19 and J is TRBJ2-3, with 8 nucleotides matching TRBD2. The trim removed 4 bases at V and 1 base at J, leaving 7 bases unmatched. The CDR3 is 16 residues long. Germline CDR1 LNHDA, CDR2 SQIVND (reference sequence). Combining the CDR3 with reference TRBV19 and TRBJ2-3 gives the whole variable domain DGGITQSPKYLFRKEGQNVTLSCEQNLNHDAMYWYRQDPGQGLRLIYYSQIVNDFQKGDIAEGYSVSREKKESFPLTVTSAQKNPTAFYLCASSRSGSGGTDTQYFGPGTRLTVL.

This clone was recorded only once. The chain carries TRBV5-4 and TRBJ2-5, with 7 bases matching TRBD1. The germline V gene has CDR1 SGHNT and CDR2 YYREEE (reference sequence). The J segment lost 3 bases and the V segment lost 0 bases, leaving 5 bases of the junction unmatched. The CDR3 extends over 15 amino acids. CDR3 sequence reads: CASSLGVQGKETQYF. CDR3 in DNA: TGTGCCAGCAGCTTGGGCGTACAGGGGAAAGAGACCCAGTACTTC. Combining the CDR3 with reference TRBV5-4 and TRBJ2-5 gives the whole variable domain ETGVTQSPTHLIKTRGQQVTLRCSSQSGHNTVSWYQQALGQGPQFIFQYYREEENGRGNFPPRFSGLQFPNYSSELNVNALELDDSALYLCASSLGVQGKETQYFGPGTRLLVL.

The J gene is TRBJ1-5, the V gene TRBV30, with D unclear. The germline V and J ends were trimmed by 2 bases and 11 bases, with 16 bases remaining between them. Looked up from germline, CDR1 is GTSNPN and CDR2 is SVGIG (reference sequence). The CDR3 covers 13 residues. CDR3 residues: CAWSKTLIGTQHF. CDR3 bases: TGTGCCTGGAGTAAGACCCTGATCGGGACCCAGCATTTT.

The chain is built from TRBV7-2 and TRBJ2-5, with TRBD2 as a possible D gene (7 bases). CDR1 is SGHTA, CDR2 FQGNSA, per germline. Trimming took 3 bases from V and 5 from J, leaving 16 bases between them. The CDR3 is 15 residues long. The CDR3 is CASSFWGGTIETQYF. Here the CDR3 DNA reads TGTGCCAGCAGCTTCTGGGGGGGGACAATCGAGACCCAGTACTTC.

In its sample, this clone was seen a few times. The V and J genes are TRBV27 and TRBJ2-7; 7 nucleotides agree with TRBD1. This CDR3 has 16 amino acids. With 2 bases clipped from V and 8 bases from J, the junction kept 15 bases outside the gene matches. Looked up from germline, CDR1 is MNHEY and CDR2 is SMNVEV (reference sequence). CDR3 amino acids: CASSLVTGVSVGQQYF. The CDR3 DNA follows: TGTGCCAGCAGTTTAGTTACAGGGGTCTCTGTCGGTCAGCAGTACTTC.

The CDR3 region has the DNA TGTGCCAGCAGCTTGGGGCGGCGCTACGAGCAGTACTTC. Amino acid sequence: CASSLGRRYEQYF. The chain carries TRBV5-6 and TRBJ2-7, with D unresolved. Trimming pared 0 bases from V and 3 bases from J, leaving 7 bases between. CDR3 length: 13 residues. Germline V gene sequence: CDR1 SGHDT, CDR2 YYEEEE.

The J gene is TRBJ1-6, the V gene TRBV19; TRBD1 might be the D (5 bases). The germline V gene encodes CDR1 LNHDA and CDR2 SQIVND (reference sequence). V lost 2 bases, J lost 0 bases, and 5 bases lay in between. This CDR3 is built from 15 residues. The CDR3 spells CASSIQGSYNSPLHF. CDR3 DNA: TGTGCCAGTAGTATACAGGGCTCCTATAATTCACCCCTCCACTTT.

The chain recombines TRBV28 with TRBJ1-4; 7 positions agree with TRBD1. The V gene's germline CDR1 is MDHEN and CDR2 SYDVKM. This CDR3 has 18 residues. V lost 4 bases and J lost 5; bases outside the gene matches: 16. The CDR3 DNA is TGTGCCAGCAGTTCGATTCGGCGCGCCTCAGGGGGGAATGAAAAACTGTTTTTT. Translation: CASSSIRRASGGNEKLFF.

V and J are TRBV27 and TRBJ1-1, with unresolved D. Trimming removed 6 bases from V and 5 bases from J, with 16 bases in between. The CDR3 length is 14 residues. CDR1 is MNHEY, CDR2 SMNVEV, per germline (reference sequence). The CDR3 here is CASRPGKGRTEAFF. CDR3 in DNA: TGTGCCAGCAGACCCGGGAAGGGAAGAACTGAAGCTTTCTTT.

This chain joins TRBV27 and TRBJ2-3; TRBD1 matches 7 bases. V shed 2 bases, J shed 0 bases, and the junction held 2 bases outside the gene matches. Germline V lookup: CDR1 MNHEY, CDR2 SMNVEV (reference sequence). This CDR3 contains 15 residues. The CDR3 nucleotides are TGTGCCAGCAGTTTAACAGGGGCTAGCACAGATACGCAGTATTTT. As protein: CASSLTGASTDTQYF.

This chain connects TRBV24-1 to TRBJ2-1; D gene unclear. Germline V CDR1 and CDR2: KGHDR, SFDVKD. This CDR3 spans 13 amino acids. Trimming removed 4 bases at V and 3 bases at J, with 6 bases between. The DNA of the CDR3 is TGTGCCACCAGTGAACGACACTACAATGAGCAGTTCTTC. It specifies CATSERHYNEQFF.

CDR3 DNA: TGTGCCAGCAGACTAGAGGGCATCGGGGAAAAACTGTTTTTT. It is translated as CASRLEGIGEKLFF. This chain uses TRBV5-6 with TRBJ1-4; unclear D gene. The CDR3 runs to 14 residues. Germline assignment: CDR1 SGHDT and CDR2 YYEEEE. Trimming stripped 5 bases from V and 8 bases from J, with 16 bases between.

CDR3 in DNA: TGTGCCAGCAGCTCCGGAGCGGGAAGCGAGACCCAGTACTTC. This codes for CASSSGAGSETQYF. The V call is TRBV7-3, the J call TRBJ2-5, with 7 nucleotides matching TRBD2. The CDR3 covers 14 residues. V was pared by 4 bases and J by 5 bases, with 7 bases of the junction left unmatched. CDR1 SGHTA and CDR2 FQGTGA come from the germline V gene.

The chain recombines TRBV2 with TRBJ1-2; no reliable D call. CDR1 is SNHLY and CDR2 is FYNNEI in the germline V gene. The CDR3 length is 12 residues. Trimming took 5 bases from V and 4 from J, leaving 8 bases between them. The CDR3 loop is CASSNDIYGYTF. The DNA of the CDR3 is TGTGCCAGCAGTAATGACATCTATGGCTACACCTTC.

This sequence joins TRBV5-1 and TRBJ2-3; 10 positions agree with TRBD2. Per germline, CDR1 SGHRS and CDR2 YFSETQ. Losses at the gene ends were 5 bases for V and 4 bases for J; bases not matched to a gene: 1. This CDR3 region has 13 residues. CDR3 coding DNA: TGCGCCAGCAGAGGGACTAGCGCAGATACGCAGTATTTT. Amino acid sequence: CASRGTSADTQYF. The full variable domain, completed using reference TRBV5-1 and TRBJ2-3, is KAGVTQTPRYLIKTRGQQVTLSCSPISGHRSVSWYQQTPGQGLQFLFEYFSETQRNKGNFPGRFSGRQFSNSRSEMNVSTLELGDSALYLCASRGTSADTQYFGPGTRLTVL.

This clone was recorded once. The chain carries TRBV4-2 and TRBJ2-7; TRBD1 matches at 8 bases. The ends lost 2 bases at V and 5 bases at J; junction bases unmatched: 8. Germline loops: CDR1 LGHNA, CDR2 YNFKEQ. The CDR3 has 15 residues. In DNA form, the CDR3 reads TGTGCCAGCAGCCAAAATTCAGGGGGCGGGGACGAGCAGTACTTC. Protein product: CASSQNSGGGDEQYF.

V is TRBV19 and J is TRBJ1-3, with 7 bases identical to TRBD1. This CDR3 comprises 15 residues. The junction had 7 bases not matched to a gene; V was cut back by 8 bases and J by 0 bases. Germline CDR1 reads LNHDA; CDR2 reads SQIVND (reference sequence). The CDR3, as DNA: TGTGCCAGTGCCCGGGGACAGATCTCTGGAAACACCATATATTTT. This sequence encodes CASARGQISGNTIYF.

The chain couples TRBV28 to TRBJ2-7, with 10 bases that match TRBD1. The germline gives CDR1 MDHEN, CDR2 SYDVKM. CDR3 length: 11 residues. V dropped 7 bases and J dropped 7; count of bases not matched to a gene: 1. The CDR3 spells CASTDRGEQYF. The CDR3 coding sequence is TGTGCCAGCACGGACAGGGGGGAGCAGTACTTC.

This clone was detected a few times. The rearrangement uses TRBV27 and TRBJ2-7; 9 nucleotides agree with TRBD2. This CDR3 spans 16 amino acids. J gave up 5 bases and V 1 base, and 9 bases lay outside the gene matches. Germline CDR1 and CDR2: MNHEY and SMNVEV (reference sequence). The CDR3, as DNA: TGTGCCAGCAGTTTATATCTGGCTAGCGGGATGAACGAGCAGTACTTC. This codes for CASSLYLASGMNEQYF.

The chain employs TRBV19 and TRBJ1-1, with 10 bases lining up with TRBD1. V lost 6 bases to trimming and J lost 4 bases; unmatched junction nucleotides: 8. CDR1 is LNHDA and CDR2 is SQIVND in the germline V gene (reference sequence). The length of the CDR3 is 15 residues. DNA of the CDR3: TGTGCCAGTAGCCCCTGGGACAGGGGAGGCACTGAAGCTTTCTTT. The encoded protein is CASSPWDRGGTEAFF.

The DNA of the CDR3 is TGTGCCAGTAGGCGGGGGGGTGGCAATCAGCCCCAGCATTTT. This translates into CASRRGGGNQPQHF. This chain joins TRBV19 and TRBJ1-5; the D gene is possibly TRBD1 (5 bases). V lost 6 bases, J lost 2 bases, and 11 bases lay in between. CDR1 is LNHDA and CDR2 is SQIVND in the germline V gene (reference sequence). The CDR3 extends over 14 amino acids.

A few counts support this clone. V is TRBV4-3 and J is TRBJ2-7, with a possible D match to TRBD2 (6 bases). Between the trimmed V and J ends, which lost 0 bases and 3 bases, there was a span of 24 bases. CDR1 is LGHNA and CDR2 is YSLEER in the germline V gene. CDR3 size: 19 residues. DNA of the CDR3: TGCGCCAGCAGCCAAGATAGGGGACGGAGGGCCCCGGGCGACTACGAGCAGTACTTC. This sequence encodes CASSQDRGRRAPGDYEQYF.

The genes are TRBV7-2 and TRBJ1-1; no reliable D call. The CDR3 consists of 16 residues. V was trimmed by 3 bases and J by 6 bases, leaving 20 bases between them. The germline V gene has CDR1 SGHTA and CDR2 FQGNSA. The DNA for the CDR3 is TGTGCCAGCAGCTTCTACGAGGCTAGCGGGAGCGCTGAAGCTTTCTTT. Protein product: CASSFYEASGSAEAFF.

The chain combines TRBV3-1 (or the pseudogene TRBV3-2) with TRBJ2-7, with 8 positions matching TRBD1. J was trimmed by 4 bases and V by 2 bases; bases with no gene match: 7. The CDR3 is made up of 15 amino acids. Germline-derived CDR1 and CDR2 are LGHDT and YNNKEL (reference sequence). The CDR3 loop reads CASSQTGQGFYEQYF. CDR3 coding DNA: TGTGCCAGCAGCCAAACAGGACAGGGATTTTACGAGCAGTACTTC.

V is TRBV11-2 and J is TRBJ1-5; possible D gene TRBD1, 6 bases. There are 14 residues in the CDR3. The V and J ends lost 5 bases and 6 bases respectively, with 14 bases between them. CDR1 is SGHAT and CDR2 is FQNNGV in the germline V gene. CDR3 bases: TGTGCCAGCAGCCCCAACAGGGTTGGTCAGCCCCAGCATTTT. It encodes CASSPNRVGQPQHF.

This clone was picked up one time. This sequence joins TRBV14 and TRBJ1-4; D possibly corresponds to TRBD1 (6 bases). Germline CDR1 is SGHDN and CDR2 is FVKESK. This CDR3 has 16 residues. The germline V and J ends were trimmed by 0 bases and 7 bases, with 15 bases remaining between them. In DNA form, the CDR3 reads TGTGCCAGCAGCCAAGAAGCGGACAGTCCTCTTGAAAAACTGTTTTTT. This translates into CASSQEADSPLEKLFF.

As DNA, the CDR3 is TGTGCCAGCAGCACATCCGGGACTCGCTCTTCTAGCACAGATACGCAGTATTTT. It encodes CASSTSGTRSSSTDTQYF. The V call is TRBV7-3, the J call TRBJ2-3; tentatively, D is TRBD2 (6 bases). The CDR3 covers 18 residues. Trimming took off 5 bases at V and 0 bases at J, with 21 bases between the two ends. Germline values: CDR1 SGHTA, CDR2 FQGTGA. Looking up the rest from reference TRBV7-3 and TRBJ2-3 gives the full variable domain: GAGVSQTPSNKVTEKGKYVELRCDPISGHTALYWYRQSLGQGPEFLIYFQGTGAADDSGLPNDRFFAVRPEGSVSTLKIQRTERGDSAVYLCASSTSGTRSSSTDTQYFGPGTRLTVL.

The sample holds a few counts of this clone. The chain is built from TRBV5-5 and TRBJ2-1; D possibly corresponds to TRBD2 (6 bases). CDR1 and CDR2 (germline): SGHKS, YYEKEE (reference sequence). Trimming took off 0 bases at V and 7 bases at J, with 17 bases between the two ends. There are 16 residues in the CDR3. The CDR3 is CASSLAWRGRWNEQFF. CDR3 DNA sequence: TGTGCCAGCAGCTTGGCCTGGCGGGGTCGTTGGAATGAGCAGTTCTTC.

The chain is built from TRBV9 and TRBJ2-1; TRBD2 matches at 14 bases. The CDR3 covers 18 residues. V lost 0 bases to trimming and J lost 5 bases; unmatched junction nucleotides: 7. Germline CDR1 is SGDLS and CDR2 is YYNGEE. The CDR3 sequence: CASSVGTGLAGVHNEQFF. The DNA of the CDR3 is TGTGCCAGCAGCGTAGGAACGGGACTAGCGGGAGTCCACAATGAGCAGTTCTTC.

The chain uses TRBV10-3 and TRBJ2-5; 9 bases are a match to TRBD1. The J segment lost 1 base and the V segment lost 6 bases, leaving 0 bases of the junction unmatched. The CDR3 has 13 residues. Looked up from germline, CDR1 is ENHRY and CDR2 is SYGVKD. The CDR3 region has the DNA TGTGCCATCAGGGACAGGGGCCAAGAGACCCAGTACTTC. Amino acid sequence: CAIRDRGQETQYF.